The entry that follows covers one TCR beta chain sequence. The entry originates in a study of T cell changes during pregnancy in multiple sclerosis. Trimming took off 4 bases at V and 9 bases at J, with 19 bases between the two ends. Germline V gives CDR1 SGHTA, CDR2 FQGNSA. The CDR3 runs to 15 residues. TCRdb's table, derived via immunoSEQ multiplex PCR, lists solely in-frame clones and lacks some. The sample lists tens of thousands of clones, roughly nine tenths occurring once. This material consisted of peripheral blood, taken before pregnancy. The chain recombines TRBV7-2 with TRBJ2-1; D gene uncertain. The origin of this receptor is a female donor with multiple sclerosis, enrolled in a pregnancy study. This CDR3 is CASSSYLQSDREQFF. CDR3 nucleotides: TGTGCCAGCAGCTCATACTTACAAAGCGATCGTGAGCAGTTCTTC.